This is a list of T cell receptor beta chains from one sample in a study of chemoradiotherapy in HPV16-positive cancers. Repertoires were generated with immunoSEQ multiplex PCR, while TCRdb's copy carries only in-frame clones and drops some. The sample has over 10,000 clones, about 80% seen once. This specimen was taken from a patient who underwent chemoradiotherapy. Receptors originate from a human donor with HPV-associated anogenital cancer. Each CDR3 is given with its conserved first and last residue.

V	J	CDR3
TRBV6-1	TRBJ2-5	CASSEGTGGETQYF
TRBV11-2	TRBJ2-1	CASSRLRVRGWNEQFF
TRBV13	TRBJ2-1	CASSFEEHPDNEQFF
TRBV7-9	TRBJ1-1	CASSLTETNTEAFF
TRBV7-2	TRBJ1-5	CASSSEGRQPQHF
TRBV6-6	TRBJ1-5	CASNTNRGREPQHF
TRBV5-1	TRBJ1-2	CASRRDSGYNYGYTF
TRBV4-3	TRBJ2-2	CASSQDLLGAGELFF
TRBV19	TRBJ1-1	CASSMWGTRTEAFF
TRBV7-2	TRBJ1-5	CASSLGSSQPQHF
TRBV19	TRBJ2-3	CASSIGPGASTDTQYF
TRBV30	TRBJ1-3	CAWSPPPSGNTIYF
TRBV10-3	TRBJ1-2	CAISGELIYGYTF
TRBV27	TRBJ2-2	CASSLGGTTPGELFF
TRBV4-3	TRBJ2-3	CASSQDVVGRTDTQYF
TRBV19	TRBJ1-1	CASRITEGGAFF
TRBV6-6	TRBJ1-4	CASTPGSEKLFF
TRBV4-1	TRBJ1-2	CASREKGGYTF
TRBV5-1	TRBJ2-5	CASSWTDKETQYF
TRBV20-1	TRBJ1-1	CSARDNTEAFF
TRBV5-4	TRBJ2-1	CASSLGAYNEQFF
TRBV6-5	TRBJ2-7	CASSLMPGASYEQYF
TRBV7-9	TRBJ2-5	CASSLSAYQETQYF
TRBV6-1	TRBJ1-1	CASSEEAGRGTEAFF
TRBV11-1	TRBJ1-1	CASSPDDRETEAFF
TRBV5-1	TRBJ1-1	CASSPFGGGTGTEAFF
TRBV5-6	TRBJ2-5	CASTPTGRLGTQYF
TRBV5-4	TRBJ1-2	CASSRDTNYGYTF
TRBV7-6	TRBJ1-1	CASSVRDRVTEAFF
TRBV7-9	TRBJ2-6	CATLGTWSGANVLTF
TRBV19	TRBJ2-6	CASKVFLAGANVLTF
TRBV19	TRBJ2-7	CASADRDQNEQYF
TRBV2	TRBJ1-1	CASSPRTGQNTEAFF
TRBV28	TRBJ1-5	CASSLNSYSNQPQHF
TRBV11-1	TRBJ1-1	CASREPNRATFF
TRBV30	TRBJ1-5	CAWSVNGGQPQHF
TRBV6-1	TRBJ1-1	CASRYGGSRYTEAFF
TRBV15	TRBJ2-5	CATSRELAGNQETQYF
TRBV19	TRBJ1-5	CASSIGGNQPQHF
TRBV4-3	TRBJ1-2	CASSRGGFNYGYTF
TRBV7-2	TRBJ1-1	CASSHRNRQAEAFF
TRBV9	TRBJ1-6	CASSEGVQNSPLHF
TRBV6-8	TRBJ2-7	CASSYVAGGGYEQYF
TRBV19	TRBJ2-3	CASSILRGGANLSSTDTQYF
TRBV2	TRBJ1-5	CASRGDRLLGQPQHF
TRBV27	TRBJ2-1	CASSNGRHGYNEQFF
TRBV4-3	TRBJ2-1	CASSQGVVGLGEQFF
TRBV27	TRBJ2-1	CASTEFGTGENEQFF
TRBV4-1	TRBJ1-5	CASSPTDRGRGQPQHF
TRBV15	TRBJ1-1	CATSRDTLNTEAFF
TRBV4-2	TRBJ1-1	CASSHGTRMNTEAFF
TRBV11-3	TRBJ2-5	CASSFGGDQETQYF
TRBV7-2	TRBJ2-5	CASSLGGLETQYF
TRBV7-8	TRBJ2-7	CASSLTLLGQGIYEQYF
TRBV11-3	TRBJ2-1	CASSLAGGLNNEQFF
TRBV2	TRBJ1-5	CASTGYNQPQHF
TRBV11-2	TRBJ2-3	CASSRVRSTDTQYF
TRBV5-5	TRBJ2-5	CASSALGWGSSETQYF
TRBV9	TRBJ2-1	CASSPRGGAERKSSYNEQFF